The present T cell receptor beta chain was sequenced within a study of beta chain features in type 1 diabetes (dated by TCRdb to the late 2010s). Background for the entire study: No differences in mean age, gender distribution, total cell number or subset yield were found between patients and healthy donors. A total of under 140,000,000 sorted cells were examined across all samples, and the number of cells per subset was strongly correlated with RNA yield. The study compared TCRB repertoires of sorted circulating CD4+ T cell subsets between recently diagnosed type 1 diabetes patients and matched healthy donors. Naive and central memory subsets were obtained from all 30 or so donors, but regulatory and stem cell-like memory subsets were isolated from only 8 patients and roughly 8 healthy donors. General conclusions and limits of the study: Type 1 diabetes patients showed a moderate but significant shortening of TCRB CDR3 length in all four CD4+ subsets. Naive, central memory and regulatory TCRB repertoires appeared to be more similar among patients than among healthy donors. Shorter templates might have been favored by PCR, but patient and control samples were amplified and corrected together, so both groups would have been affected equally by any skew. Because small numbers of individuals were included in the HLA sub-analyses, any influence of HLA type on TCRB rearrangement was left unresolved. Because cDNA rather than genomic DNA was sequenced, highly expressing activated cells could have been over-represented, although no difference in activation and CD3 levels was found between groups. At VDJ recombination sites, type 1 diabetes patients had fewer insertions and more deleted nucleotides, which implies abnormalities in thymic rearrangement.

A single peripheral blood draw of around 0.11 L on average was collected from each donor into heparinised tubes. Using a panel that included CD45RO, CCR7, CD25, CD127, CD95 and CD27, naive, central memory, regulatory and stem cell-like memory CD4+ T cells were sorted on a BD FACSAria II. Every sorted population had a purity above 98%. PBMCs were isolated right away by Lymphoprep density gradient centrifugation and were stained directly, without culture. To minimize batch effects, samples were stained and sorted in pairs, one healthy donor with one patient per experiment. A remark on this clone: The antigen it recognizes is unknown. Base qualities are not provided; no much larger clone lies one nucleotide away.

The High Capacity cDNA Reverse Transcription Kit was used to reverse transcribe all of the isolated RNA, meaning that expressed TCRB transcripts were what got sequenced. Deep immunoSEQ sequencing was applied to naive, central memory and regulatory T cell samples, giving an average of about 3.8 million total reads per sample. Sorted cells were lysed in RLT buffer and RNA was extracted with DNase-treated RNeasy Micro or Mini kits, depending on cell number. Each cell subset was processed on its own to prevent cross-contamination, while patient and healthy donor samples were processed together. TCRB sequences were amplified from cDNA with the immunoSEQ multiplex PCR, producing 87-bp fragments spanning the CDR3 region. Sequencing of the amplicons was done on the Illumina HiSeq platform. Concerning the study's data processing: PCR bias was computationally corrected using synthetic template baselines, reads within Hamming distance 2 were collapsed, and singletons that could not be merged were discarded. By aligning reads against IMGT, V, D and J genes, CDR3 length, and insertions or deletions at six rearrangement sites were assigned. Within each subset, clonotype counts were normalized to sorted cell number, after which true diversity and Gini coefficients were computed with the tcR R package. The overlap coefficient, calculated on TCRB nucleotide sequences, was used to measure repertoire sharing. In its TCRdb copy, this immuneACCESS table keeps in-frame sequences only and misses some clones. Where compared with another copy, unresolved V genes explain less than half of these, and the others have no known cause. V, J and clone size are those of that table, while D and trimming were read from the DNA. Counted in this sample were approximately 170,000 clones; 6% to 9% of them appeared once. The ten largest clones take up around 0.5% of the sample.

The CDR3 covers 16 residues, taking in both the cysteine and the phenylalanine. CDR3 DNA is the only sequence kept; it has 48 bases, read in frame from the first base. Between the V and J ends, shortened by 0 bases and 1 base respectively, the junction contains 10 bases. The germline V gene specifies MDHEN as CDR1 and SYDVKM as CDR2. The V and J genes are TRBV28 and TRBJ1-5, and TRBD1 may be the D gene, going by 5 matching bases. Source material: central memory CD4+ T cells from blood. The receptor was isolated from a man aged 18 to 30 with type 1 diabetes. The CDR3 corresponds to CASSLWGGSSNQPQHF. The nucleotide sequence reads TGTGCCAGCAGTTTATGGGGGGGATCGAGCAATCAGCCCCAGCATTTT.